This T cell receptor beta chain is drawn from a study of blood T cell repertoires in COVID-19. This CDR3 has 12 residues. Germline CDR1 SGHNT, CDR2 YYREEE (reference sequence). Between the trimmed V and J ends, which lost 3 bases and 6 bases, there was a span of 10 bases. Only in-frame clones appear in the TCRdb table, and some are missing; sequencing was by immunoSEQ multiplex PCR. The sample records approximately 260,000 clones, about 86% being singletons. The source material was PBMCs or T cells enriched from blood (not recorded which). This TCR derives from a woman in her thirties or forties with acute COVID-19. The chain joins TRBV5-4 to TRBJ2-7; D is unresolved. This chain's CDR3 is CASSYSLSEQYF. The CDR3 DNA is TGTGCCAGCAGCTATAGTTTAAGCGAGCAGTACTTC.